These T cell receptor beta chains were read from a single sample in a study of Ad26.COV2.S vaccination and SARS-CoV-2 variants. Sequenced by immunoSEQ multiplex PCR; TCRdb stores in-frame clones only, minus some. Here the sample spans 410,000 or so clones, around 93% being singletons. The material sequenced was peripheral blood, taken in a trial of Ad26.COV2.S vaccine versus placebo. All receptors come from a person aged 18-65 years who received the Ad26.COV2.S COVID-19 vaccine or a placebo. The CDR3 runs from the conserved cysteine through the conserved F or W. A D gene is named only where the DNA matches it firmly.

cdr3_nt cdr3_aa j_call v_call d_call
TGTGCCAGCAGCTTGGGGGGGTCTCGAAACACCATATATTTT CASSLGGSRNTIYF TRBJ1-3 TRBV5-5 -
TGTGCCAGCAGCGTAGGTCCTCCGGGCGAGCAGTACTTC CASSVGPPGEQYF TRBJ2-7 TRBV9 -
TGTGCCAGCAGCCCGGAGGGGGCGCCGTGGACTGAAGCTTTCTTT CASSPEGAPWTEAFF TRBJ1-1 TRBV7-9 TRBD1
TGCGCCAGCAGCCCACCCGCCGGGACAGCTTTCACTGAGCAGTTCTTC CASSPPAGTAFTEQFF TRBJ2-1 TRBV5-1 TRBD1
TGTGCCAGCAGTTACTCCTTTGGCAACACTGAAGCTTTCTTT CASSYSFGNTEAFF TRBJ1-1 TRBV6-2/TRBV6-3 -
TGTGCCATCAGTGAATTTGAGACTAGCGGACAAGAGACCCAGTACTTC CAISEFETSGQETQYF TRBJ2-5 TRBV10-3 TRBD2
TGTGCCAGCAGGGGGCTATATTACAATGAGCAGTTCTTC CASRGLYYNEQFF TRBJ2-1 TRBV6-5 -
TGTGCCAGCAGCTGGGGACGGGTGAACACTGAAGCTTTCTTT CASSWGRVNTEAFF TRBJ1-1 TRBV6-5 -
TGTGCCAGTAGTACAACAGGTGACCGGTCGTCCCAGCATTTT CASSTTGDRSSQHF TRBJ1-5 TRBV19 -
TGTGCCAGCAGCCCTCTGGGGGTAGACGAGCAGTACTTC CASSPLGVDEQYF TRBJ2-7 TRBV9 -
TGCGCCAGCAGCGAAGGGGTTTCCTACGAGCAGTACTTC CASSEGVSYEQYF TRBJ2-7 TRBV5-1 -